This T cell receptor beta chain emerged from a study of CD8 T cells in ankylosing spondylitis. Whole-study results and caveats: A TCR beta motif of roughly 8 highly homologous variants appeared characteristic of ankylosing spondylitis blood.

TCRdb recomputed calls from the 5' RACE reads with MiXCR, one row per CDR3 protein. Among more than 650,000 distinct CDR3 sequences listed, about 10% were seen once. This CDR3 spans 14 amino acids. Per germline, CDR1 SGHTA and CDR2 FQGNSA. V was trimmed by 2 bases and J by 0 bases, leaving 7 bases between them. As for this clonotype: Its antigen is still unknown.

This sequence originates from a male donor with ankylosing spondylitis. What was sequenced was blood, either unsorted or a sorted T cell fraction (not recorded which). J is TRBJ1-1 and V is TRBV7-2; D remains unclear. CDR3 sequence reads: CASSLQFMNTEAFF. Written as DNA, the CDR3 is TGTGCCAGCAGCTTACAGTTCATGAACACTGAAGCTTTCTTT.